This T cell receptor beta chain was captured by sequencing in a study of blood T cell repertoires in COVID-19. About the study: Nucleic acid was either cDNA or gDNA, and it came from T cells, B-cell-depleted T cells, or PBMCs.

This CDR3 region has 13 residues. V dropped 2 bases and J dropped 6 bases, with 7 bases sitting between them. The V gene's germline CDR1 is SSHAT and CDR2 FNYEAQ (reference sequence). Authors' data handling: Amplification of reference gene primers provided the estimated nucleated cell counts. Profiling relied on immunoSEQ multiplex PCR, and the TCRdb table lists in-frame clones only, not all of them. V and J calls plus clone size are reproduced from that table; the DNA served to infer D and trimming. This sample has fewer than 90,000 clones, with about 96% found just once. In this sample, this clone turned up a few times.

V and J are TRBV7-7 and TRBJ2-2; D is unclear. This receptor was obtained from a human donor with active COVID-19. The donor label of this sample is uncertain. Sequenced: peripheral blood. CDR3 DNA: TGTGCCAGCAGCTTATCCTCGGCCGGGGAGCTGTTTTTT. Amino acid sequence: CASSLSSAGELFF.